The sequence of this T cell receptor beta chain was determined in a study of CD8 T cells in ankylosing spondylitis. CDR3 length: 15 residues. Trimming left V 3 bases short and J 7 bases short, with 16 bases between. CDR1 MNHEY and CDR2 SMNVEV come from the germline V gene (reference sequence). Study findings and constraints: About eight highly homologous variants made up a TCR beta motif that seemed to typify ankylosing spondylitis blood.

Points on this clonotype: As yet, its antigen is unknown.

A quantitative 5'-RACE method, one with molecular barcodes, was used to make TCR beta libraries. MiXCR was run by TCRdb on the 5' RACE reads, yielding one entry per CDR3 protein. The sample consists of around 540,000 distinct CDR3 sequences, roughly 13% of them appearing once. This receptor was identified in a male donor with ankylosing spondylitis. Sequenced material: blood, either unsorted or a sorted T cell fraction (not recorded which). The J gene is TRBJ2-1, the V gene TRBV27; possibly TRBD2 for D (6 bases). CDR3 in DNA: TGTGCCAGCAGTTTCCCGGGACTGGAGGGGAATGAGCAGTTCTTC. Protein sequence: CASSFPGLEGNEQFF.